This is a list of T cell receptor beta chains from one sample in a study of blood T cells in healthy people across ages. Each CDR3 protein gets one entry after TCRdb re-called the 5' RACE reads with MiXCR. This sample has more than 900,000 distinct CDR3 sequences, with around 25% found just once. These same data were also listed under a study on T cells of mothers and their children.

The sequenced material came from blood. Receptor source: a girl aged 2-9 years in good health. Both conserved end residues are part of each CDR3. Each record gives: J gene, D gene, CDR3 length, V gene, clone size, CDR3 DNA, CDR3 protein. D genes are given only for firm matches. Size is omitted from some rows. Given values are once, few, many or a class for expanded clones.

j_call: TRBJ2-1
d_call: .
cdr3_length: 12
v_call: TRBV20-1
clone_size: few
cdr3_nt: TGCAGTGCTAGACCCGGGAGCGGGGAGCAGTTCTTC
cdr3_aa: CSARPGSGEQFF

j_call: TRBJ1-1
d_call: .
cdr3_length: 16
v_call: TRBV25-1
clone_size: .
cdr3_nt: TGTGCCAGCAGTGAACAGGGAAGGGGCCCGGTCACTGAAGCTTTCTTT
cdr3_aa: CASSEQGRGPVTEAFF

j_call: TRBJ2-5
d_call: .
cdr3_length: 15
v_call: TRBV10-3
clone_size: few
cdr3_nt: TGTGCCATCAGTGAGTCCGGTAGCTCCCAAGAGACCCAGTACTTC
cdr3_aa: CAISESGSSQETQYF

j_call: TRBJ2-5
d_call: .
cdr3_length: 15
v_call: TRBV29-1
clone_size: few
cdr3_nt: TGCAGCGTTGTCCCACTTGCGGGGCTCCAAGAGACCCAGTACTTC
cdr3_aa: CSVVPLAGLQETQYF

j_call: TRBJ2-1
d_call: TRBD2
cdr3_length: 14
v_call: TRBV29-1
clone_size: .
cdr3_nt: TGCAGCGAGAATCTACTAGCGGGAGGAAAACCGCAGTTCTTC
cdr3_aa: CSENLLAGGKPQFF

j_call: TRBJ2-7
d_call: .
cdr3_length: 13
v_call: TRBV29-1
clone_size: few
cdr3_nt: TGCAGCGTTACCAGCGGAGTAGGTGGCGAGCAGTACTTC
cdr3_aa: CSVTSGVGGEQYF

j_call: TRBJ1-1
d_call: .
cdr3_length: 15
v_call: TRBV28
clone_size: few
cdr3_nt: TGTGCCAGCAGTTTTCGGCGGATCCGGGACACTGAAGCTTTCTTT
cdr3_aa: CASSFRRIRDTEAFF

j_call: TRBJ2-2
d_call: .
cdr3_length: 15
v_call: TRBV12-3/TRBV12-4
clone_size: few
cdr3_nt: TGTGCCAGCAGCCAATCCGGGACACCTACCGGGGAGCTGTTTTTT
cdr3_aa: CASSQSGTPTGELFF

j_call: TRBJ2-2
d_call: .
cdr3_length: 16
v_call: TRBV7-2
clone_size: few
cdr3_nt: TGTGCCAGCAGCGATAGGAGACAGAGTAACACCGGGGAGCTGTTTTTT
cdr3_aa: CASSDRRQSNTGELFF

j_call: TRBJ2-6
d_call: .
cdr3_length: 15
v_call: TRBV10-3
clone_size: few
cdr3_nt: TGTGCCATCAGTGAGGTAGGGGATGGGGCCAACGTCCTGACTTTC
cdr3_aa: CAISEVGDGANVLTF

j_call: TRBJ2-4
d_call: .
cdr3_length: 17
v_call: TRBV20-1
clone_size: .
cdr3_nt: TGCAGTGCAAAACAGCCCTGGACAGGGAGGGTGGAAAACATTCAGTACTTC
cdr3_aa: CSAKQPWTGRVENIQYF

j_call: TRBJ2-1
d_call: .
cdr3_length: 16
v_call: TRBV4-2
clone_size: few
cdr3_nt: TGTGCCAGCAGCCATGGCCACAGGGAAGGAAACAATGAGCAGTTCTTC
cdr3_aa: CASSHGHREGNNEQFF

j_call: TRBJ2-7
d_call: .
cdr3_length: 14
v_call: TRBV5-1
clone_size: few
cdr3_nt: TGTGCCAGCAGTTTCAGAGGTGGTACCTACGAGCAGTACTTC
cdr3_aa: CASSFRGGTYEQYF

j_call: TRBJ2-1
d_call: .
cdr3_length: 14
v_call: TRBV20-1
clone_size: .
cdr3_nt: TGCAGTGCTAGACTGGCGACCCCCGGGAATGAGCAGTTCTTC
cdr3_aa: CSARLATPGNEQFF

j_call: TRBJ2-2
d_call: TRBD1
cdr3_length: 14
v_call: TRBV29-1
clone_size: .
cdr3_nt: TGCAGCGTCGAGGACAGGATGTTAGCCGGGGAGCTGTTTTTT
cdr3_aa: CSVEDRMLAGELFF

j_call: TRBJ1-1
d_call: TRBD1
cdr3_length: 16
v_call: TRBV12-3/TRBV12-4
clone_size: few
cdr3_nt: TGTGCCAGCAGACCCGGACAGGGACGGCCGAACACTGAAGCTTTCTTT
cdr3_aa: CASRPGQGRPNTEAFF

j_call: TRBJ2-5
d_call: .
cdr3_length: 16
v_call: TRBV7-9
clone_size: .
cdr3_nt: TGTGCCAGCAGGGACTCCGGGACACCACTGAAAGGGACCCAGTACTTC
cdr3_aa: CASRDSGTPLKGTQYF

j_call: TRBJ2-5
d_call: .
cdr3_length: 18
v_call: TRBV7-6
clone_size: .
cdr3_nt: TGTGCCAGCAGCTTAACAGTGCACGGACAGACATATCAAGAGACCCAGTACTTC
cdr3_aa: CASSLTVHGQTYQETQYF

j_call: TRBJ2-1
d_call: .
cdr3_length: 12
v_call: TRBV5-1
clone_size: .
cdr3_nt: TGCGCCAGCAGCTTGGATTGGGATGAGCAGTTCTTC
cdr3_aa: CASSLDWDEQFF

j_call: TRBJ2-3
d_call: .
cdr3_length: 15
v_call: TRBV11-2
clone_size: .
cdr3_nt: TGTGCCAGCAGCTTATTGGGGCAACGGGGAGATACGCAGTATTTT
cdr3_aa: CASSLLGQRGDTQYF

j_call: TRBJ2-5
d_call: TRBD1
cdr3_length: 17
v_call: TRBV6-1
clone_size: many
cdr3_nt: TGTGCCAGCAGTGAGGGACAGTATCTCACCTGGGAGGAGACCCAGTACTTC
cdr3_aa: CASSEGQYLTWEETQYF

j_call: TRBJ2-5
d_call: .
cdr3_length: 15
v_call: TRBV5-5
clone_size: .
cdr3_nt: TGTGCCAGCAGCTTGGGGCTGTTACAAACGGAGACCCAGTACTTC
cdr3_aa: CASSLGLLQTETQYF

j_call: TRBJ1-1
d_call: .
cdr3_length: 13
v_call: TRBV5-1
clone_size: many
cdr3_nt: TGTGCCAGCAGCTTTCCAGGGGACACTGAAGCTTTCTTT
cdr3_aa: CASSFPGDTEAFF

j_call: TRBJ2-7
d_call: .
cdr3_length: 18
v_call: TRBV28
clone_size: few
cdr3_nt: TGTGCCAGCAGTTTCCGCGAGATCCCAGGGAGACTCCCGAACGAGCAGTACTTC
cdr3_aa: CASSFREIPGRLPNEQYF

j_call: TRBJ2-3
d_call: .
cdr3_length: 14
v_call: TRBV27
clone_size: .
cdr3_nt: TGTGCCAGCAGTTTATCGATTGGGGCCGATACGCAGTATTTT
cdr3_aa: CASSLSIGADTQYF

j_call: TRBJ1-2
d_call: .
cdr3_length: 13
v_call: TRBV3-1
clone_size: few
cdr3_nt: TGTGCCTACAGCCCGACGGGATTTTATGGCTACACCTTC
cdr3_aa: CAYSPTGFYGYTF

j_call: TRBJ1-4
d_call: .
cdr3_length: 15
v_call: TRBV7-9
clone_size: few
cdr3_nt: TGTGCCAGCAGCTTCATCGCTGGGGTGGAGGAAAAACTGTTTTTT
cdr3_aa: CASSFIAGVEEKLFF

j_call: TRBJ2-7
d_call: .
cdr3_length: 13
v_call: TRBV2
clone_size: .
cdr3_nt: TGTGCCAGCGAGGGGACATCCTCCTACGAGCAGTACTTC
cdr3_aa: CASEGTSSYEQYF

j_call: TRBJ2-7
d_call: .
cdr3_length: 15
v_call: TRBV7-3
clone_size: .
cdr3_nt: TGTGCCAGCAGCCTCAGGGACAGCGGGCTGTACGAGCAGTACTTC
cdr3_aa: CASSLRDSGLYEQYF

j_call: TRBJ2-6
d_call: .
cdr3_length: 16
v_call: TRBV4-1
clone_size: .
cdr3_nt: TGCGCCAGCAGCCAACTACAGGGCCGTGGGGCCAACGTCCTGACTTTC
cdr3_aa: CASSQLQGRGANVLTF

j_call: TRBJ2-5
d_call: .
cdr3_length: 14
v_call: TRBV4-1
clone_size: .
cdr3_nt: TGCGCCAGCAGCCGGGACGGGAAACAAGAGACCCAGTACTTC
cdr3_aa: CASSRDGKQETQYF

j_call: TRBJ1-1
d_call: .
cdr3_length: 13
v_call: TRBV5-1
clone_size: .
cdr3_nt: TGCGCCAGCTGCGAGGCTGGGGGCACTGAAGCTTTCTTT
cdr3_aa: CASCEAGGTEAFF

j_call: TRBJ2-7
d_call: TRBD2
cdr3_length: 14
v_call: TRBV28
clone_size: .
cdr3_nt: TGTGCCAGCAGACCCATAGCGGGAGGATACGAGCAGTACTTC
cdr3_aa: CASRPIAGGYEQYF

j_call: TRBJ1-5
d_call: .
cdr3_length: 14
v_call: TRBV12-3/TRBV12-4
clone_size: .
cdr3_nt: TGTGCCAGCAGTTCTTACGAGGGCAATCAGCCCCAGCATTTT
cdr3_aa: CASSSYEGNQPQHF

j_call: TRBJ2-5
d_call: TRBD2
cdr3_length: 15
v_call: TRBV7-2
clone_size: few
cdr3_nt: TGTGCCAGCAGCGTTACCGACGGGAGGGGGGAGACCCAGTACTTC
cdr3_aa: CASSVTDGRGETQYF

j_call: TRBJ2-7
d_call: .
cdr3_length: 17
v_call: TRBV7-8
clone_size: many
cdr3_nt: TGTGCCAGCAGCTTAGTCGTTGGGCAGTCCGAAGGCTACGAGCAGTACTTC
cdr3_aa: CASSLVVGQSEGYEQYF

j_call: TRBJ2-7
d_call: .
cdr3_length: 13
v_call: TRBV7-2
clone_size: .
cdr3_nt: TGTGCCAGCAGCACAAAGGCGACCTACGAGCAGTACTTC
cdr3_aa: CASSTKATYEQYF

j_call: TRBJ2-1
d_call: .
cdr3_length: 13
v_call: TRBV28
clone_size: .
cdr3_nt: TGTGCCAGTCGATTTGGTGGTTACAATGAGCAGTTCTTC
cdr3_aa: CASRFGGYNEQFF

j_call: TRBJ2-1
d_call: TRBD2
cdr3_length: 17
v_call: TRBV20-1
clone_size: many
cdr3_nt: TGCAGTGCTTTGACTAGCGGGAGGGCCGATAGGGGGAATGAGCAGTTCTTC
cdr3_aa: CSALTSGRADRGNEQFF

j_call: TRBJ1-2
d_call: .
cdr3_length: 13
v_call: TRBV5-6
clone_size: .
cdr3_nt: TGTGCCTGCAGCACACAGCTGGAGGATGGCTACACCTTC
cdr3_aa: CACSTQLEDGYTF

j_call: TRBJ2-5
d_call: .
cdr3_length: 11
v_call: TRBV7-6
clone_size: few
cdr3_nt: TGTGCCAGCAGTGCTAGAGGGACCCAGTACTTC
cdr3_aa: CASSARGTQYF

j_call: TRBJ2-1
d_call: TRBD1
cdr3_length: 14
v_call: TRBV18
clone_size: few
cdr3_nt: TGTGCCAGCTCGCCGGGACAGGGGATAAATGAGCAGTTCTTC
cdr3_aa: CASSPGQGINEQFF

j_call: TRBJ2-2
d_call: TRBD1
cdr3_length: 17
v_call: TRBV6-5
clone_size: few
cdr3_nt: TGTGCCAGCAGTTACTCTGAAAAAGGGGGCGCAACCGGGGAGCTGTTTTTT
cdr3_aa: CASSYSEKGGATGELFF

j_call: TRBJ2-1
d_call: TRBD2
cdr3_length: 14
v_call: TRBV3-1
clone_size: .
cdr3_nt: TGTGCCAGCAGCCAATTTGGGCGGGAGAGTGAGCAGTTCTTC
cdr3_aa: CASSQFGRESEQFF

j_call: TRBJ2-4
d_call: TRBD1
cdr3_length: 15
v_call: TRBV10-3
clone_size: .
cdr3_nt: TGTGCCATCAGTGAAGGAGGGACAGGTCTAAACATTCAGTACTTC
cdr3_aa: CAISEGGTGLNIQYF

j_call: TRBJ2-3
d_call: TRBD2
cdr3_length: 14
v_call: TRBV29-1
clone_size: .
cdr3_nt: TGCAGCGTTAGACTAGCGGGAAAAGGAGATACGCAGTATTTT
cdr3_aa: CSVRLAGKGDTQYF

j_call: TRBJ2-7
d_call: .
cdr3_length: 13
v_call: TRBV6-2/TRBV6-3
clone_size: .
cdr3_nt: TGTGCCAGCAGTAAAGCTGCGCCCTACGAGCAGTACTTC
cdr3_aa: CASSKAAPYEQYF

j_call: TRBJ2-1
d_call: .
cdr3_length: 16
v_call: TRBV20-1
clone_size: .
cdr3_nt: TGCAGTGCTATCTCCGGGGTTGCAGGGGGGAATTCTGAGCAGTTCTTC
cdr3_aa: CSAISGVAGGNSEQFF

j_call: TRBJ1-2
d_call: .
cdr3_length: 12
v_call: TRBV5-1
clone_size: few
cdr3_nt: TGCGCCAGCCGAGGGGGGCAGAGTGGCTACACCTTC
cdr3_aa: CASRGGQSGYTF

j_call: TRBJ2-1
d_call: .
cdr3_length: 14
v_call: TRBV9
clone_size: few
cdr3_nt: TGTGCCAGCAGCGTAGGGGAGGCCTACAATGAGCAGTTCTTC
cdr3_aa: CASSVGEAYNEQFF

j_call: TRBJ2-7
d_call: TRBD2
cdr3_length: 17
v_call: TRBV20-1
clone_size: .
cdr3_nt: TGCAGTGCTAGAGATTTGGTAGCGGGGGTCACATCCTACGAGCAGTACTTC
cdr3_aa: CSARDLVAGVTSYEQYF

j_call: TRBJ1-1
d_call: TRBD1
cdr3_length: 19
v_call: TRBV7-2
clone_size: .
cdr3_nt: TGTGCCAGCAGCTTAAGTGGTCAGGGGGCGATCGCGAGGAACACTGAAGCTTTCTTT
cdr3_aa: CASSLSGQGAIARNTEAFF

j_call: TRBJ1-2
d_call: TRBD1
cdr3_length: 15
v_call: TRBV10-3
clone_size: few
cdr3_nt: TGTGCCATCAGTCCGACAGGGAACAAGAACTATGGCTACACCTTC
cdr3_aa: CAISPTGNKNYGYTF